These 13 T cell receptor beta chains share one sample of origin, sequenced in a study of T cells in Graves' hyperthyroidism and ophthalmopathy. RNA transcripts yielded amplified TCR beta CDR3 regions. RT-PCR in the first round (using the HTBI primer set) targeted the TCR CDR3. TCRdb used MiXCR to reprocess the multiplex PCR reads, holding one entry per CDR3 protein. The repertoire holds hundreds of thousands of distinct CDR3 sequences, with around 20% as singletons. The specimen was blood. The source of these receptors is a man between 35 and 55 years old with Graves' ophthalmopathy.

This clonotype has only a few counts. V is TRBV7-9 and J is TRBJ2-7, with D possibly matching TRBD1 (6 bases). Trimming shortened V by 5 bases and J by 0 bases, and 20 bases separated the two germline ends. Germline V lookup: CDR1 SEHNR, CDR2 FQNEAQ (reference sequence). The CDR3 contains 17 residues. The CDR3, as DNA: TGTGCCAGCAGCCTCCCCACGGGATTCAGGGGCTCCTACGAGCAGTACTTC. This sequence encodes CASSLPTGFRGSYEQYF.

A note on this clonotype: A much larger clonotype is one base distant, so this may be a read error. CDR3 DNA: TGTGCCAGCAGCTCTGGGGGCAACGTCCTGACTTTC. Translating gives CASSSGGNVLTF. V and J are TRBV7-2 and TRBJ2-6; D possibly matches TRBD1 or TRBD2 (5 bases each). The CDR3 runs to 12 residues. Germline CDR1 SGHTA, CDR2 FQGNSA.

This clonotype occurred a few times. One end of the junction is discordant with germline, which a read error may explain. The gene calls are TRBV6-2 or TRBV6-3 and TRBJ2-3, with TRBD2 matching 7 bases. Looked up from germline, CDR1 is MNHEY and CDR2 is SVGEGT. This CDR3 is built from 16 residues. The CDR3 nucleotides read TGTGCCAACAGTTACGGTCGCGGGAGCGTTACTTCCTTGCAGTATTTT. It is translated as CANSYGRGSVTSLQYF.

This clonotype was observed a few times. The chain carries TRBV5-1 and TRBJ1-2; D gene ambiguous. Germline V gene data show CDR1 as SGHRS and CDR2 as YFSETQ. The CDR3 extends over 16 amino acids. The V and J ends lost 3 bases and 0 bases respectively, with 15 bases between them. The CDR3 is CASSSDLLGTNYGYTF. The CDR3 bases are TGCGCCAGCAGCTCTGATTTGTTAGGGACTAACTATGGCTACACCTTC. Complete variable domain (other parts from reference TRBV5-1 and TRBJ1-2): KAGVTQTPRYLIKTRGQQVTLSCSPISGHRSVSWYQQTPGQGLQFLFEYFSETQRNKGNFPGRFSGRQFSNSRSEMNVSTLELGDSALYLCASSSDLLGTNYGYTFGSGTRLTVV.

This chain joins TRBV27 and TRBJ1-3; possible D gene TRBD1, 5 bases. This CDR3 is 17 amino acids long. Trimming shortened V by 5 bases and J by 0 bases, and 17 bases separated the two germline ends. From germline, CDR1 is MNHEY and CDR2 SMNVEV (reference sequence). The CDR3 sequence: CASSPWTPTSSGNTIYF. The CDR3, as DNA: TGTGCCAGCAGTCCATGGACACCGACAAGCTCTGGAAACACCATATATTTT.

For the CDR3, the DNA is TGTGCCAGCAGCCCCCTTAATGCGAACACCGGGGAGCTGTTTTTT. It translates to CASSPLNANTGELFF. The chain employs TRBV5-6 and TRBJ2-2; D gene unclear. CDR1 is SGHDT and CDR2 is YYEEEE in the germline V gene. Trimming removed 4 bases from V and 0 bases from J, with 10 bases in between. The CDR3 covers 15 residues.

Comments on this clonotype: Given a much more abundant clone one base away, this may be a read error. The chain combines TRBV20-1 with TRBJ2-1; the match to TRBD2 covers 11 bases. The CDR3 sequence is 17 residues long. Germline-derived CDR1 and CDR2 are DFQATT and SNEGSKA (reference sequence). V trimming: 0 bases; J trimming: 6 bases; junction bases outside the gene matches: 10. As DNA, the CDR3 is TGCAGTGCTAGAGATCAACTAGCGGGGGCCATCTGCAATGAGCAGTTCTTC. Its translation is CSARDQLAGAICNEQFF.

V usage is TRBV4-1 and J usage is TRBJ2-7; 8 nucleotides agree with TRBD2. Unmatched junction bases numbered 8, after V lost 4 bases and J lost 6 bases. The CDR3 has 14 amino acids. The V gene's germline CDR1 is MGHRA and CDR2 YSYEKL. The CDR3 is CASSPPGTRSEQYF. The CDR3, as DNA: TGCGCCAGCAGCCCCCCGGGGACTAGAAGCGAGCAGTACTTC.

The table lists this clonotype with a few counts. The chain has TRBV7-2 and TRBJ2-2, with 15 bases lining up with TRBD2. CDR3 length: 18 residues. Trimming cost V 0 bases and J 6 bases; bases outside gene matches: 5. Germline CDR1 and CDR2: SGHTA and FQGNSA. The CDR3 DNA reads TGTGCCAGCAGCTTAGCCCAGGGACTAGCGGGAGGTGCCGGGGAGCTGTTTTTT. It is translated as CASSLAQGLAGGAGELFF. Full variable domain (rest looked up from reference TRBV7-2 and TRBJ2-2): GAGVSQSPSNKVTEKGKDVELRCDPISGHTALYWYRQSLGQGLEFLIYFQGNSAPDKSGLPSDRFSAERTGGSVSTLTIQRTQQEDSAVYLCASSLAQGLAGGAGELFFGEGSRLTVL.

The chain recombines TRBV27 with TRBJ2-1, with 8 bases matching TRBD2. The ends lost 1 base at V and 5 bases at J; junction bases unmatched: 1. The CDR3 is 14 residues long. Germline V gene sequence: CDR1 MNHEY, CDR2 SMNVEV (reference sequence). CDR3 DNA: TGTGCCAGCAGTTTATACGGGGGGGACAATGAGCAGTTCTTC. Amino acid sequence: CASSLYGGDNEQFF.

The chain recombines TRBV7-3 with TRBJ1-1, with D perhaps matching TRBD1 (6 bases). CDR1 is SGHTA, CDR2 FQGTGA, per germline. Trimming shortened V by 5 bases and J by 0 bases, and 19 bases separated the two germline ends. The CDR3 has 17 residues. CDR3 amino acids: CASSLLTGPPMNTEAFF. CDR3 coding DNA: TGTGCCAGCAGCCTACTGACAGGCCCTCCAATGAACACTGAAGCTTTCTTT.

In this sample, this clonotype turned up many times. This chain links TRBV20-1 with TRBJ2-5, with 8 bases that match TRBD2. The germline V gene has CDR1 DFQATT and CDR2 SNEGSKA (reference sequence). V shed 1 base, J shed 1 base, and the junction held 2 bases outside the gene matches. The CDR3 has 14 amino acids. The CDR3 coding sequence is TGCAGTGCTAGAGCGGGGGGGGGCCAAGAGACCCAGTACTTC. It encodes CSARAGGGQETQYF.

This chain connects TRBV5-6 to TRBJ2-4, with 7 bases identical to TRBD1. V was clipped by 3 bases and J by 8 bases; unmatched bases: 5. Germline V gives CDR1 SGHDT, CDR2 YYEEEE. The CDR3 has 13 residues. The CDR3 reads CASSWGTADIQYF. The CDR3 nucleotides read TGTGCCAGCAGCTGGGGGACAGCGGACATTCAGTACTTC.